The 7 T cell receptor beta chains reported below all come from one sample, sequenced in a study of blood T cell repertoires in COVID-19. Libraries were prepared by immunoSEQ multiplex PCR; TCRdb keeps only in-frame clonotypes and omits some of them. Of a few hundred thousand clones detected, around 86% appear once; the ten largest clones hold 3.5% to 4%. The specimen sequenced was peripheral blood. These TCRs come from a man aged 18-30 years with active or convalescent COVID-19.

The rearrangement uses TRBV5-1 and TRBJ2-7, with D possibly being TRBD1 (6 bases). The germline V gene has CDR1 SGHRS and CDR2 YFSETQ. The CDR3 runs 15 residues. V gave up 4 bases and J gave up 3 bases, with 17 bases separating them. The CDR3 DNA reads TGCGCCAGCAGCCCTGGGTGGGACACTTACTACGAGCAGTACTTC. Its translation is CASSPGWDTYYEQYF. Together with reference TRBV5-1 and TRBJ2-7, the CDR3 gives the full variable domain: KAGVTQTPRYLIKTRGQQVTLSCSPISGHRSVSWYQQTPGQGLQFLFEYFSETQRNKGNFPGRFSGRQFSNSRSEMNVSTLELGDSALYLCASSPGWDTYYEQYFGPGTRLTVT.

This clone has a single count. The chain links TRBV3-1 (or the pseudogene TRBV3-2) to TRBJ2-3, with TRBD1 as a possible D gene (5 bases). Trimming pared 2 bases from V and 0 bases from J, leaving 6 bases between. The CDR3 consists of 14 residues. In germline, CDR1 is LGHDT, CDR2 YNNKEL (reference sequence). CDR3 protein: CASSQRGSTDTQYF. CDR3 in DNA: TGTGCCAGCAGCCAAAGGGGCAGCACAGATACGCAGTATTTT.

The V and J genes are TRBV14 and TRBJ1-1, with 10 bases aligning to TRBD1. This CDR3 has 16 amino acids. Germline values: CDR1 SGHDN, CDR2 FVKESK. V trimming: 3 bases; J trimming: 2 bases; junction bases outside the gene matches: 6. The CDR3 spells CASSHPGTGDNTEAFF. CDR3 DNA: TGTGCCAGCAGCCATCCCGGGACAGGGGATAACACTGAAGCTTTCTTT.

The CDR3 sequence is CASSPTTGRARGSGELFF. In DNA form, the CDR3 reads TGCGCCAGCAGCCCGACCACGGGCCGGGCCAGAGGGTCCGGGGAGCTGTTTTTT. The rearrangement joins TRBV4-1 to TRBJ2-2, with TRBD2 as a possible D gene (5 bases). The CDR3 contains 18 residues. CDR1 and CDR2 (germline): MGHRA, YSYEKL. V was shortened by 4 bases and J by 6 bases, with 24 bases between the two germline ends.

CDR3 sequence: CASSLSPRISNSPLHF. DNA for the CDR3: TGTGCCAGCAGTTTATCCCCCAGGATTTCTAATTCACCCCTCCACTTT. The rearrangement links TRBV28 to TRBJ1-6; D is unresolved. V dropped 1 base and J dropped 6 bases, with 13 bases sitting between them. The CDR3 is 16 amino acids. In germline, CDR1 is MDHEN, CDR2 SYDVKM. Together with reference TRBV28 and TRBJ1-6, the CDR3 gives the full variable domain: DVKVTQSSRYLVKRTGEKVFLECVQDMDHENMFWYRQDPGLGLRLIYFSYDVKMKEKGDIPEGYSVSREKKERFSLILESASTNQTSMYLCASSLSPRISNSPLHFGNGTRLTVT.

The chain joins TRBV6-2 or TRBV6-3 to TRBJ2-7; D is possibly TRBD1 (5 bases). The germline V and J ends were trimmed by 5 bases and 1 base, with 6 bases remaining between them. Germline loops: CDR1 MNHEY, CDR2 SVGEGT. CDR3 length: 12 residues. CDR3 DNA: TGTGCCAGCAGTCGACAGTCCTACGAGCAGTACTTC. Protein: CASSRQSYEQYF.

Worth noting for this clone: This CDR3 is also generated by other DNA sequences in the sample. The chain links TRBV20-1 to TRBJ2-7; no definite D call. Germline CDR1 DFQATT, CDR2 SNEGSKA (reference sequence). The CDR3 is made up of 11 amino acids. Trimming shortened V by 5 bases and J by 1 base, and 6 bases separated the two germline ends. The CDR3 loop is CSARSSYEQYF. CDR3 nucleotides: TGCAGTGCTCGTTCGTCCTACGAGCAGTACTTC.